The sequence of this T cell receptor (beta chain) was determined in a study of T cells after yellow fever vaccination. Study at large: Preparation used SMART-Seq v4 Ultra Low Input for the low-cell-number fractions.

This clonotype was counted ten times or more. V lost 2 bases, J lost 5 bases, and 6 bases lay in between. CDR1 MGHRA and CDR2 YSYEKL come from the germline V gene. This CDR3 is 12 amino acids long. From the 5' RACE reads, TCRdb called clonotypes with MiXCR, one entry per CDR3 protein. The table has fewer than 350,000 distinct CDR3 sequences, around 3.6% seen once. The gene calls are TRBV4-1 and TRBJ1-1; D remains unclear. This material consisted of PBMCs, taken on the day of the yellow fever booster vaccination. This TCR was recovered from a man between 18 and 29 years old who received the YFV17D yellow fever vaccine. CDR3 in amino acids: CASSQIGTEAFF. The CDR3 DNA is TGCGCCAGCAGCCAAATAGGTACTGAAGCTTTCTTT.